This paragraph reports one TCR beta chain. Its antigen is unidentified. This sample is drawn from a study of T cell repertoires in cytomegalovirus infection. Study-level background: Selection of CMV epitopes for the study included recently identified HLA-C-restricted and well-studied HLA-B-restricted ones.

TCRdb re-analysed the reads in MiXCR, keeping a single row per CDR3 protein. The sample consists of 310,000 or so distinct CDR3 sequences, 20% to 25% of them appearing once. Overall study findings and caveats: HLA-C-restricted CMV clonotypes gave the most frequent clonotype in two of eight donors. Summed frequency of public TCR beta families distinguished CMV carriers with the relevant HLA.

Per the germline V gene, CDR1 is MNHNS and CDR2 is SASEGT. The V gene lost 7 bases and the J gene lost 5 bases, with 11 bases spanning the gap. This CDR3 contains 13 residues. This receptor was identified in a human donor in good health (CMV status not recorded). Some clones in this sample may be carry-over from other donors' samples. This material consisted of cultured PBMCs, taken from culture after CMV antigen stimulation. The V gene is TRBV6-1, the J gene TRBJ2-2; no clear D. CDR3 DNA: TGTGCCAGCACCGTGACTGTTACCGGGGAGCTGTTTTTT. Translation: CASTVTVTGELFF.